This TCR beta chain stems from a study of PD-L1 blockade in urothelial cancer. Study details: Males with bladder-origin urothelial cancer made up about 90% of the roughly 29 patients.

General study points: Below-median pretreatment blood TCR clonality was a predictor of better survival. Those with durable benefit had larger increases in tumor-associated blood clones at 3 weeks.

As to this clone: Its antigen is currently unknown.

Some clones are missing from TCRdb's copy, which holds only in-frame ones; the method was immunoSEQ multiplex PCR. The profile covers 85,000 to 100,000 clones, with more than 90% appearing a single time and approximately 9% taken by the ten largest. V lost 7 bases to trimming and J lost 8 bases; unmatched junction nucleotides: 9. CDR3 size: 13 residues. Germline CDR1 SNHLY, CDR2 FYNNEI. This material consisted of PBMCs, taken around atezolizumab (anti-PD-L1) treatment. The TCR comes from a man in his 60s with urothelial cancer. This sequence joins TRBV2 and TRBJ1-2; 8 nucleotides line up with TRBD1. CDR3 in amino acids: CASMRQGAGGYTF. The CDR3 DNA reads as TGTGCCAGCATGCGGCAGGGGGCGGGCGGCTACACCTTC.